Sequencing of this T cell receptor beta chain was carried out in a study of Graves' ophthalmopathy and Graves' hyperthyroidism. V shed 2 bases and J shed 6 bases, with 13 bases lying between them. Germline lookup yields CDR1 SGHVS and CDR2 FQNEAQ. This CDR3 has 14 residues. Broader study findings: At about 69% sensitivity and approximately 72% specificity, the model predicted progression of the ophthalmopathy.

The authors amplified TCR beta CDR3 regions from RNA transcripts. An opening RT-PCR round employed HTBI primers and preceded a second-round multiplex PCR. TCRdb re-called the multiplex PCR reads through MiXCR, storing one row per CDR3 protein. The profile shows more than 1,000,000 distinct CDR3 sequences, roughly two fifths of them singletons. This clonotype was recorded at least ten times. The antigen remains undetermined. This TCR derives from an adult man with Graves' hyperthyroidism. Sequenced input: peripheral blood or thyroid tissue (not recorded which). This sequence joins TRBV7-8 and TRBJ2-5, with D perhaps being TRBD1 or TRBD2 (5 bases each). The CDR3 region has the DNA TGTGCCAGCAGCTTATCAGGGTCGGGAAAGACCCAGTACTTC. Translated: CASSLSGSGKTQYF.